The 26 T cell receptor beta chains listed next were all sequenced from one sample in a study of monozygotic twins with inflammatory bowel disease. TCRdb reworked the 5' RACE reads into one entry per CDR3 protein, no DNA. The data show nearly 450,000 distinct CDR3 sequences, and the top ten clones hold roughly 2.2%. The sequenced sample was blood. Source of these receptors: a human donor with ulcerative colitis or Crohn's disease, or a healthy co-twin of an affected twin (not recorded which).

The rearrangement joins TRBV12-3 or TRBV12-4 to TRBJ1-1; TCRdb selects TRBD1, and the lack of DNA leaves this call unchecked. The CDR3 extends over 14 amino acids. CDR3 sequence: CASSLPYRGTEAFF.

V usage is TRBV11-2 and J usage is TRBJ2-5. The CDR3 has 13 residues. CDR1 SGHAT and CDR2 FQNNGV come from the germline V gene. CDR3 sequence: CASSAQVQETQYF.

The chain carries TRBV5-6 and TRBJ1-2. The CDR3 is made up of 14 amino acids. Germline CDR1 reads SGHDT; CDR2 reads YYEEEE. The CDR3 region is CASSLRGTNRGYTF.

The genes are TRBV7-9 and TRBJ2-7; TCRdb's D call, TRBD2, is unchecked because there is no DNA. The CDR3 length is 13 residues. Germline CDR1 SEHNR, CDR2 FQNEAQ (reference sequence). The CDR3: CASSLVGGFEQYF.

This rearrangement joins TRBV18 to TRBJ2-7; lacking DNA, the TRBD1 call made by TCRdb goes unchecked. The CDR3 runs 15 residues. Germline lookup yields CDR1 KGHSH and CDR2 LQKENI. The CDR3 reads CASSPRQGAYYEQYF.

The V and J genes are TRBV7-6 and TRBJ2-7; TCRdb picks TRBD1, but there is no DNA to check that call. Germline CDR1 is SGHVS and CDR2 is FNYEAQ. The length of the CDR3 is 12 residues. The CDR3 loop reads CASGGVRYEQYF.

The rearrangement uses TRBV5-8 and TRBJ1-5. The CDR3 consists of 15 residues. The germline CDR1 and CDR2 sequences are SGHTS and YDEGEE. The CDR3 loop is CASSRREGSNQPQHF.

CDR3: CASSHPRVYSGANVLTF. The chain recombines TRBV6-5 with TRBJ2-6; TCRdb's D call, TRBD1, is unchecked because there is no DNA. There are 17 residues in the CDR3. In germline, CDR1 is MNHEY, CDR2 SVGAGI.

The rearrangement uses TRBV6-5 and TRBJ2-3. This CDR3 region has 12 residues. Germline CDR1 reads MNHEY; CDR2 reads SVGAGI. The chain's CDR3 is CASKTQADTQYF.

This chain joins TRBV20-1 and TRBJ2-3. CDR1 is DFQATT, CDR2 SNEGSKA, per germline (reference sequence). This CDR3 has 11 amino acids. CDR3 amino acids: CSPRYLDTQYF.

The V gene is TRBV5-5, the J gene TRBJ1-1; lacking DNA, the TRBD1 call made by TCRdb goes unchecked. Germline CDR1 is SGHKS and CDR2 is YYEKEE (reference sequence). CDR3 length: 18 amino acids. CDR3 sequence: CASSLRGRATSMNTEAFF. The variable domain in full, with the rest retrieved from reference TRBV5-5 and TRBJ1-1, is DAGVTQSPTHLIKTRGQQVTLRCSPISGHKSVSWYQQVLGQGPQFIFQYYEKEERGRGNFPDRFSARQFPNYSSELNVNALLLGDSALYLCASSLRGRATSMNTEAFFGQGTRLTVV.

The V and J genes are TRBV5-1 and TRBJ2-5; TCRdb gives TRBD2 as the D gene, but with no DNA this cannot be confirmed. Looked up from germline, CDR1 is SGHRS and CDR2 is YFSETQ. The CDR3 sequence is 15 residues long. The CDR3: CASSLLLGLRETQYF.

This chain links TRBV5-4 with TRBJ2-7; TCRdb gives TRBD1 as the D gene, but with no DNA this cannot be confirmed. CDR3 length equals 12 residues. CDR1 is SGHNT, CDR2 YYREEE, per germline (reference sequence). CDR3 protein: CASGQGYDEQYF.

The rearrangement links TRBV12-5 to TRBJ1-2. This CDR3 comprises 13 residues. Germline CDR1 and CDR2: LGHNT and FRNRAP. The CDR3 is CASGYSNGYGYTF.

V gene TRBV28 combines with J gene TRBJ1-2; without DNA, the TCRdb call of TRBD1 cannot be checked. CDR3 size: 13 residues. Per the germline V gene, CDR1 is MDHEN and CDR2 is SYDVKM. Here the CDR3 reads CASSLTGVGGYTF.

The chain recombines TRBV27 with TRBJ2-7; the D gene TCRdb calls, TRBD1, cannot be checked with no DNA. This CDR3 contains 20 residues. Per the germline V gene, CDR1 is MNHEY and CDR2 is SMNVEV (reference sequence). The CDR3 loop is CASGPNLWGQGTRRRGEQYF.

The J gene is TRBJ2-7, the V gene TRBV6-2 or TRBV6-3; the D call from TCRdb, TRBD1, cannot be confirmed without DNA. The CDR3 length is 13 residues. Germline values: CDR1 MNHEY, CDR2 SVGEGT. CDR3 protein: CASSGGQIYEQYF.

The chain uses TRBV5-1 and TRBJ2-7; TCRdb calls TRBD1, which cannot be checked without DNA. The length of the CDR3 is 15 residues. The germline V gene encodes CDR1 SGHRS and CDR2 YFSETQ. The CDR3 sequence is CASSPEGQVSYEQYF.

CDR3 amino acids: CASSQDRNMPNEKLFF. This rearrangement joins TRBV4-2 to TRBJ1-4. This CDR3 has 16 residues. In germline, CDR1 is LGHNA, CDR2 YNFKEQ.

The chain is built from TRBV20-1 and TRBJ2-3; checking the TCRdb D call of TRBD1 is not possible without DNA. Germline V CDR1 and CDR2: DFQATT, SNEGSKA (reference sequence). CDR3 length: 16 residues. CDR3 loop: CSARDWGQGAGDTQYF.

The genes are TRBV20-1 and TRBJ1-2; TCRdb lists TRBD1, though no DNA is available to test this call. CDR1 DFQATT and CDR2 SNEGSKA come from the germline V gene (reference sequence). The CDR3 contains 14 residues. CDR3 sequence reads: CSARDSRENYGYTF.

The chain joins TRBV6-5 to TRBJ2-5; TCRdb proposes TRBD2, but this gene call is untestable without DNA. In germline, CDR1 is MNHEY, CDR2 SVGAGI. CDR3 length equals 15 residues. This chain's CDR3 is CASSFRLAGGETQYF.

The rearrangement links TRBV19 to TRBJ2-4; the D call from TCRdb, TRBD2, cannot be confirmed without DNA. The CDR3 has 13 residues. CDR1 is LNHDA and CDR2 is SQIVND in the germline V gene (reference sequence). The CDR3 region is CASLSSGGNIQYF.

The chain has TRBV20-1 and TRBJ2-5; TCRdb returns TRBD1, unconfirmable since there is no DNA. This CDR3 has 13 amino acids. In germline, CDR1 is DFQATT, CDR2 SNEGSKA (reference sequence). CDR3 sequence reads: CSAQGPGGETQYF.

This sequence joins TRBV5-1 and TRBJ1-1; TCRdb designates TRBD1, a call that cannot be tested without DNA. The CDR3 covers 15 residues. CDR1 and CDR2 from the germline V gene are SGHRS and YFSETQ. CDR3 loop: CASSTLTGLNTEAFF.

The chain recombines TRBV25-1 with TRBJ2-2; lacking DNA, the TRBD2 call made by TCRdb goes unchecked. Germline lookup yields CDR1 MGHDK and CDR2 SYGVNS. This CDR3 comprises 15 residues. CDR3 amino acids: CASSGLGSVAGELFF.